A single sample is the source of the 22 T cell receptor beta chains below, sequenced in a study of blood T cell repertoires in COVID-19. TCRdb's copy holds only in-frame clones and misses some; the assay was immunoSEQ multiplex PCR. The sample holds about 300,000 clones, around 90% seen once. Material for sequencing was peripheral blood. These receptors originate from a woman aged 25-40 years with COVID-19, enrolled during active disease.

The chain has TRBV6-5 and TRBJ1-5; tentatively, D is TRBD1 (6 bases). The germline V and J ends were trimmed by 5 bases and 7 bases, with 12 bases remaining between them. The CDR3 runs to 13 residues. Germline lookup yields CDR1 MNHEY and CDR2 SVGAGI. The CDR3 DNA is TGTGCCAGCAGTCGGGGGGCTCAGCAGCCCCAGCATTTT. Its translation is CASSRGAQQPQHF.

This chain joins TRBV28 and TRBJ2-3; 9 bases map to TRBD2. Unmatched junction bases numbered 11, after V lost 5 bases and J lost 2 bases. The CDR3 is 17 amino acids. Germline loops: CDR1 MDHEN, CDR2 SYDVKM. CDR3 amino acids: CASSPGIAGVDTDTQYF. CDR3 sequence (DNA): TGTGCCAGCAGTCCCGGAATAGCGGGAGTAGACACAGATACGCAGTATTTT. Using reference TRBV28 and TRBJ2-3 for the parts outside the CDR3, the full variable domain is DVKVTQSSRYLVKRTGEKVFLECVQDMDHENMFWYRQDPGLGLRLIYFSYDVKMKEKGDIPEGYSVSREKKERFSLILESASTNQTSMYLCASSPGIAGVDTDTQYFGPGTRLTVL.

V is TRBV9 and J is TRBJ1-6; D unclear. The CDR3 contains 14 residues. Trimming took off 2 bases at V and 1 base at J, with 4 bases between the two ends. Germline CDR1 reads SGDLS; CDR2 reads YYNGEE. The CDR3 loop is CASSVRSYNSPLHF. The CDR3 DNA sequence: TGTGCCAGCAGCGTGCGGTCCTATAATTCACCCCTCCACTTT.

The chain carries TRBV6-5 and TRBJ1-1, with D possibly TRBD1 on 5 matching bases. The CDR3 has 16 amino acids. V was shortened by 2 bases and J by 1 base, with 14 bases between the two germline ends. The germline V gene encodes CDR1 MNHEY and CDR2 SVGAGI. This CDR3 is CASSYGGGRGNTEAFF. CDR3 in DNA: TGTGCCAGCAGTTACGGCGGGGGGAGAGGGAACACTGAAGCTTTCTTT.

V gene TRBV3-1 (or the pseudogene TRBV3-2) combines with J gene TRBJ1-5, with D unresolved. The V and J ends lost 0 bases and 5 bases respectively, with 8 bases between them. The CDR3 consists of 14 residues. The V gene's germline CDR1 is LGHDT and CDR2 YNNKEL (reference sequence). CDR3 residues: CASSQEVSDQPQHF. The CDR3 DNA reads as TGTGCCAGCAGCCAAGAGGTTTCGGATCAGCCCCAGCATTTT.

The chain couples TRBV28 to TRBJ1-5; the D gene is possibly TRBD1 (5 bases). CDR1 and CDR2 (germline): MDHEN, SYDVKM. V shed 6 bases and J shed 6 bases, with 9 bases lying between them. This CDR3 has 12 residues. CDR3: CASRGRFQPQHF. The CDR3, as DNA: TGTGCCAGCAGGGGGCGCTTTCAGCCCCAGCATTTT.

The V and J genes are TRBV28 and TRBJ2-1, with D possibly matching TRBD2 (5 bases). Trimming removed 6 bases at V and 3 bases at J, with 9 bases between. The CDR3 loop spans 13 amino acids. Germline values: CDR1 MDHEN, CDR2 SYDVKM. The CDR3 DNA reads TGTGCCAGCAGAGCGGAAGGCTACAATGAGCAGTTCTTC. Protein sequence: CASRAEGYNEQFF.

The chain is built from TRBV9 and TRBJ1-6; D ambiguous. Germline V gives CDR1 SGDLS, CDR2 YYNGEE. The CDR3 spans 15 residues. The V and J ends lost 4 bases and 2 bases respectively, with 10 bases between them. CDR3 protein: CASSPAGAYNSPLHF. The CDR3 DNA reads TGTGCCAGCAGCCCCGCCGGGGCCTATAATTCACCCCTCCACTTT.

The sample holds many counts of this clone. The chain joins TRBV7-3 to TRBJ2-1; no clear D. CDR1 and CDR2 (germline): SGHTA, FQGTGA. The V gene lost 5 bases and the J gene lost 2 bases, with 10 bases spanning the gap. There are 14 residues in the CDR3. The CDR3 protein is CASSPWSPYNEQFF. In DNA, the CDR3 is TGTGCCAGCAGCCCCTGGAGCCCCTACAATGAGCAGTTCTTC.

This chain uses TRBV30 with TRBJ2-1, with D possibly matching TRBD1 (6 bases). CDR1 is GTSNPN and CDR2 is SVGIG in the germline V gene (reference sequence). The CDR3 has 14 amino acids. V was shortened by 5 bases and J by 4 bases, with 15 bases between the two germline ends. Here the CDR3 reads CAWETTRGYNEQFF. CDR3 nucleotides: TGTGCCTGGGAGACAACCAGGGGTTACAATGAGCAGTTCTTC.

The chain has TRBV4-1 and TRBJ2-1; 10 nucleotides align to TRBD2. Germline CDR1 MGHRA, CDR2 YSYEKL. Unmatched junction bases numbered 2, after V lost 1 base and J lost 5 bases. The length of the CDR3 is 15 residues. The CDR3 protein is CASSQGTSGNNEQFF. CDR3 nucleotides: TGCGCCAGCAGCCAAGGGACTAGCGGCAACAATGAGCAGTTCTTC.

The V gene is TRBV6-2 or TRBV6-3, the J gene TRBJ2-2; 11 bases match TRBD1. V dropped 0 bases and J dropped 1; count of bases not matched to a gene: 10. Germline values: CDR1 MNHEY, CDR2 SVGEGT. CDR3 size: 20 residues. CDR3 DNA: TGTGCCAGCAGTTACTCCACAGTGTGGGACAGGGGGAGGAACACCGGGGAGCTGTTTTTT. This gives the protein CASSYSTVWDRGRNTGELFF.

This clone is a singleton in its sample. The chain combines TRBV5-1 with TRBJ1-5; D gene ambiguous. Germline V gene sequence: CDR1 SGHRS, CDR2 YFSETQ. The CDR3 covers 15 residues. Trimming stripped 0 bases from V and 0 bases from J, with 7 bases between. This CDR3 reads CASSLEPISNQPQHF. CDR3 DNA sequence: TGCGCCAGCAGCTTGGAGCCGATTAGCAATCAGCCCCAGCATTTT.

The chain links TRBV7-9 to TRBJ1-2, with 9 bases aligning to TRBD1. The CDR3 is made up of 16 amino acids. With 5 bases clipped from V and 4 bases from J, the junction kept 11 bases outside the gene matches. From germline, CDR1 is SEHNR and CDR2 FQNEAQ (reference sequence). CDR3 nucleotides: TGTGCCAGCAGCGCTACCAGGGACAGGGTCACCTATGGCTACACCTTC. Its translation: CASSATRDRVTYGYTF.

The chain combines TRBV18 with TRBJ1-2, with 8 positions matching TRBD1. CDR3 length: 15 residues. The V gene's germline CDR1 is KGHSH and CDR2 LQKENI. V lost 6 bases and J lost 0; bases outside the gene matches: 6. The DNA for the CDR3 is TGTGCCAGCTCGCTAAGACAGGGGACTAACTATGGCTACACCTTC. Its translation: CASSLRQGTNYGYTF.

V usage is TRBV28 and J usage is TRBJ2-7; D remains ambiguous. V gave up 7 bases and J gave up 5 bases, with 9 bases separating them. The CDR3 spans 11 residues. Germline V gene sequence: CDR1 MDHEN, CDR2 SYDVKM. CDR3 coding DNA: TGTGCCAGCAAGGATCGGGACGAGCAGTACTTC. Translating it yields CASKDRDEQYF.

CDR3 region: CASSLTSTDTQYF. As DNA, the CDR3 is TGTGCCAGCAGTTTGACTAGCACAGATACGCAGTATTTT. The chain is built from TRBV6-5 and TRBJ2-3; D is uncertain. Trimming took 4 bases from V and 0 from J, leaving 5 bases between them. Germline assignment: CDR1 MNHEY and CDR2 SVGAGI. The CDR3 spans 13 residues.

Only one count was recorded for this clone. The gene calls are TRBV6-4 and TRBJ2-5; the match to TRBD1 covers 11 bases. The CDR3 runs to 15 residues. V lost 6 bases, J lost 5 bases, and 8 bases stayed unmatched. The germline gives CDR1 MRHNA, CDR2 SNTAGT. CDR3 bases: TGTGCCAGCAGCCCCCGGACAGGGGGCATGGAGACCCAGTACTTC. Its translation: CASSPRTGGMETQYF.

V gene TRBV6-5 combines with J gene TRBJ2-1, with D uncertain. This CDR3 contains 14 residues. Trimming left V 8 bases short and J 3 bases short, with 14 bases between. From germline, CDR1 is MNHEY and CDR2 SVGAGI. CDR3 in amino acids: CASLSFAVYNEQFF. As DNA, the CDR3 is TGTGCCAGCTTATCCTTTGCGGTCTACAATGAGCAGTTCTTC.

The CDR3 region has the DNA TGTGCCAGCAGTGACTCAGCAGGGGGAGGTACCGGGGAGCTGTTTTTT. This encodes CASSDSAGGGTGELFF. The rearrangement links TRBV6-4 to TRBJ2-2, with a weak D call TRBD1 (7 bases). Per germline, CDR1 MRHNA and CDR2 SNTAGT. The CDR3 totals 16 residues. The V end was cut by 0 bases, the J end by 5 bases, with 13 bases between.

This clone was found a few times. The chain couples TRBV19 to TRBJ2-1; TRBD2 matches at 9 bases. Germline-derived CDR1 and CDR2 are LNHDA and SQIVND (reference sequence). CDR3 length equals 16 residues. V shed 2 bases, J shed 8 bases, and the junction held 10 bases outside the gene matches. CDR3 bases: TGTGCCAGTAGTATACGACTAGCGGAACCTCCGGATGAGCAGTTCTTC. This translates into CASSIRLAEPPDEQFF.

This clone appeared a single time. CDR3 loop: CASSIDPSGVNTEAFF. In nucleotides, the CDR3 is TGTGCCAGTAGTATAGATCCTTCGGGGGTGAACACTGAAGCTTTCTTT. V gene TRBV19 combines with J gene TRBJ1-1, with D maybe TRBD1 (5 bases). Deletions cut 0 bases from V and 0 bases from J, with 11 bases between. CDR1 and CDR2 from the germline V gene are LNHDA and SQIVND (reference sequence). The CDR3 contains 16 residues.